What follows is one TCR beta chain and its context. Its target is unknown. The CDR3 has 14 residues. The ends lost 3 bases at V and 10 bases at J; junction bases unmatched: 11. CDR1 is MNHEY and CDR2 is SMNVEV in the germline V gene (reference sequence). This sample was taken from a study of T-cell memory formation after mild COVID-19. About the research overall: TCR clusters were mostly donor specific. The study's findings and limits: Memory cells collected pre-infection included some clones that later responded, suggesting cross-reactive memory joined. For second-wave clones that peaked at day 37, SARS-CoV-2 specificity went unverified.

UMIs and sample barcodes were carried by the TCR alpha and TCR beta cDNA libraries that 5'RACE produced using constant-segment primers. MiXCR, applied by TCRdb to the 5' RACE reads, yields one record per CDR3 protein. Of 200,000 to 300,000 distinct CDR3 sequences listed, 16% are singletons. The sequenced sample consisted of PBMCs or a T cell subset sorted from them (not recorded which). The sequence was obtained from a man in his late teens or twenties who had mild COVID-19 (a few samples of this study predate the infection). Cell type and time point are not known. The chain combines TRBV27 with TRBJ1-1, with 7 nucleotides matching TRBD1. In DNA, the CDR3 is TGTGCCAGCAGTTTTAGGGGGCAGAGAAGTGCAGCTTTCTTT. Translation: CASSFRGQRSAAFF.